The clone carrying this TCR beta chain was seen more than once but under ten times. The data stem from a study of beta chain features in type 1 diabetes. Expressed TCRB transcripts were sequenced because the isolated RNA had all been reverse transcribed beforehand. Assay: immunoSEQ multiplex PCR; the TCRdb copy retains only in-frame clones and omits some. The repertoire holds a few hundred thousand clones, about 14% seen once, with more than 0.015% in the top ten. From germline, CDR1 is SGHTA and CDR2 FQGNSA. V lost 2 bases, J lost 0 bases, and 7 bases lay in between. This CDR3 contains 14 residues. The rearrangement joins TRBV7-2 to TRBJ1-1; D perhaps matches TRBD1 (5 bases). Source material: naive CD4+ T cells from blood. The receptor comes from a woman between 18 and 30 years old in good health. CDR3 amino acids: CASSLRGMNTEAFF. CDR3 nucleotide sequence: TGTGCCAGCAGCTTAAGGGGCATGAACACTGAAGCTTTCTTT. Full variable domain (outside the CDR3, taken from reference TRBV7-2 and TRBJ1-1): GAGVSQSPSNKVTEKGKDVELRCDPISGHTALYWYRQSLGQGLEFLIYFQGNSAPDKSGLPSDRFSAERTGGSVSTLTIQRTQQEDSAVYLCASSLRGMNTEAFFGQGTRLTVV.